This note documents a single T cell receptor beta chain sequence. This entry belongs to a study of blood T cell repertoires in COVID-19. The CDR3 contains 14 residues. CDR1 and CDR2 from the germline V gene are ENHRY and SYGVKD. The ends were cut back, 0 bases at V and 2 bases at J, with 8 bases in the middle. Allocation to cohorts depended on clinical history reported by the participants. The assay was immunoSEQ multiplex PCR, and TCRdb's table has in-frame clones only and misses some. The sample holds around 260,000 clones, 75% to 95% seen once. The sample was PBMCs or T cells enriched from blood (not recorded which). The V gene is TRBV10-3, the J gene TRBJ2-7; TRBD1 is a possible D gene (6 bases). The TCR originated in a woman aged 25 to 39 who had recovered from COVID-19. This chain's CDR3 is CAISESRDTYEQYF. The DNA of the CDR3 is TGTGCCATCAGTGAGTCTAGGGACACCTACGAGCAGTACTTC.